This T cell receptor (beta chain) derives from a study of spatial heterogeneity in lung cancer. Study context: TCR and UMI combinations that were unique each appeared, on average, more than ten times in raw reads.

V gave up 7 bases and J gave up 10 bases, with 14 bases separating them. The CDR3 loop spans 11 amino acids. Germline CDR1 reads SQVTM; CDR2 reads ANQGSEA. Indicated time point: sample taken at primary tumor resection. The study sequenced unsorted whole RNA from tumor, nontumor lung or frozen PBMC. TCRdb recomputed calls from the 5' RACE reads with MiXCR, one row per CDR3 protein. The sample contains 5,500 to 6,500 distinct CDR3 sequences, 9.5% to 15% of which appear only once. In its sample, this clonotype ranks as medium-sized. The TCR was taken from a male donor with early-stage non-small cell lung cancer. The J gene is TRBJ2-1, the V gene TRBV29-1, with TRBD2 as a possible D gene (5 bases). The starting material was normal lung tissue next to the tumor, obtained at surgery. The chain's CDR3 is CSALVGEEQFF. CDR3 sequence (DNA): TGCAGCGCATTGGTCGGGGAGGAGCAGTTCTTC.